These 32 T cell receptor beta chains originate from one sample sequenced in a study of T cell changes during pregnancy in multiple sclerosis. Clones were read by immunoSEQ multiplex PCR, and TCRdb kept only the in-frame ones, dropping some. Among about 77,000 clones listed, over 75% were seen once. This specimen consisted of peripheral blood, obtained before pregnancy. The receptors shown here come from a female donor with multiple sclerosis, enrolled in a pregnancy study.

The chain recombines TRBV30 with TRBJ2-7, with a possible D match to TRBD1 (7 bases). V dropped 3 bases and J dropped 3 bases, with 21 bases sitting between them. The germline V gene has CDR1 GTSNPN and CDR2 SVGIG (reference sequence). The CDR3 has 16 residues. CDR3 loop: CAWRGFSAGGLYEQYF. CDR3 in DNA: TGTGCCTGGAGGGGTTTTTCGGCAGGGGGACTCTACGAGCAGTACTTC. Variable domain in full (rest from reference TRBV30 and TRBJ2-7): SQTIHQWPATLVQPVGSPLSLECTVEGTSNPNLYWYRQAAGRGLQLLFYSVGIGQISSEVPQNLSASRPQDRQFILSSKKLLLSDSGFYLCAWRGFSAGGLYEQYFGPGTRLTVT.

The chain employs TRBV6-6 and TRBJ1-3; a weak D match, TRBD1 (6 bases). V was pared by 5 bases and J by 3 bases, with 17 bases between. The CDR3 has 16 amino acids. Germline loops: CDR1 MNHNY, CDR2 SVGAGI (reference sequence). As DNA, the CDR3 is TGTGCCAGCAGTCCCAACGGGGCAGGGGATGGAAACACCATATATTTT. Protein: CASSPNGAGDGNTIYF.

In DNA, the CDR3 is TGTGCCAGTAGTAGGGGACTAGCGGGGGGGAAATCTTACAATGAGCAGTTCTTC. As protein: CASSRGLAGGKSYNEQFF. The V gene is TRBV19, the J gene TRBJ2-1; 16 bases line up with TRBD2. The V gene's germline CDR1 is LNHDA and CDR2 SQIVND (reference sequence). This CDR3 has 18 amino acids. Unmatched junction bases numbered 7, after V lost 4 bases and J lost 4 bases.

This clone has only one observation. The chain joins TRBV7-2 to TRBJ2-1; 14 nucleotides match TRBD2. With V trimmed by 5 bases and J by 7 bases, 7 bases remained unmatched. The V gene's germline CDR1 is SGHTA and CDR2 FQGNSA. The CDR3 runs to 16 residues. DNA for the CDR3: TGTGCCAGCAGCGCGACTAGCGGGGGGGCCGGGAATGAGCAGTTCTTC. It encodes CASSATSGGAGNEQFF.

This clone was counted a single time. The chain employs TRBV5-4 and TRBJ1-1, with D hard to call. V dropped 0 bases and J dropped 5 bases, with 11 bases sitting between them. Germline V gene data show CDR1 as SGHNT and CDR2 as YYREEE (reference sequence). CDR3 size: 14 residues. CDR3 protein: CASSLGGPGTEAFF. CDR3 DNA sequence: TGTGCCAGCAGCTTGGGTGGACCGGGGACTGAAGCTTTCTTT.

The chain combines TRBV28 with TRBJ1-5; D possibly corresponds to TRBD1 (6 bases). V was trimmed by 5 bases and J by 2 bases, leaving 19 bases between them. In germline, CDR1 is MDHEN, CDR2 SYDVKM. CDR3 length equals 17 residues. The CDR3: CASSPPRTAPGNQPQHF. DNA for the CDR3: TGTGCCAGCAGTCCCCCCCGGACAGCCCCTGGCAATCAGCCCCAGCATTTT.

Only a few counts were recorded for this clone. The J gene is TRBJ2-3, the V gene TRBV4-3; 9 bases agree with TRBD2. The germline V gene encodes CDR1 LGHNA and CDR2 YSLEER. The CDR3 is 15 residues long. V shed 0 bases, J shed 4 bases, and the junction held 2 bases outside the gene matches. CDR3 DNA: TGCGCCAGCAGCCAAGAGCGCGGGGGGGCAGATACGCAGTATTTT. Encoded protein: CASSQERGGADTQYF.

The V gene is TRBV5-1, the J gene TRBJ1-4; unclear D gene. The CDR3 is 14 amino acids. In germline, CDR1 is SGHRS, CDR2 YFSETQ. V shed 0 bases and J shed 4 bases, with 7 bases lying between them. The CDR3 DNA reads as TGCGCCAGCAGCTTGGACAGTGGTAATGAAAAACTGTTTTTT. Translation gives CASSLDSGNEKLFF.

The chain joins TRBV7-3 to TRBJ2-3, with D perhaps TRBD1 (5 bases). Germline V gene lookup returns CDR1 SGHTA and CDR2 FQGTGA. The CDR3 is 13 residues long. V gave up 3 bases and J gave up 3 bases, with 7 bases separating them. The DNA for the CDR3 is TGTGCCAGCAGCTTGCAGGGTACAGATACGCAGTATTTT. Translation: CASSLQGTDTQYF.

The chain employs TRBV9 and TRBJ2-4; 8 nucleotides align to TRBD1. The junction had 5 bases not matched to a gene; V was cut back by 0 bases and J by 0 bases. CDR1 and CDR2 from the germline V gene are SGDLS and YYNGEE. The CDR3 consists of 17 residues. As DNA, the CDR3 is TGTGCCAGCAGCGTAGCAGGGGGCGAACTAGCCAAAAACATTCAGTACTTC. Amino acids: CASSVAGGELAKNIQYF.

This clone occurred once. This CDR3 is CASSPTRDRSYEQYF. In DNA form, the CDR3 reads TGTGCCAGCAGTCCGACAAGAGACAGGTCATACGAGCAGTACTTC. V usage is TRBV7-2 and J usage is TRBJ2-7, with a tentative D call TRBD1 (6 bases). Germline V CDR1 and CDR2: SGHTA, FQGNSA. This CDR3 is 15 amino acids long. V lost 6 bases and J lost 4, with 19 bases in between.

The rearrangement links TRBV28 to TRBJ1-6; 7 bases line up with TRBD1. V shed 10 bases, J shed 6 bases, and the junction held 6 bases outside the gene matches. CDR3 length equals 13 residues. Per the germline V gene, CDR1 is MDHEN and CDR2 is SYDVKM. The CDR3 loop is CATSRDSNSPLHF. In DNA, the CDR3 is TGTGCCACCTCCCGGGACAGTAATTCACCCCTCCACTTT. The variable domain in full, completed from reference TRBV28 and TRBJ1-6, reads DVKVTQSSRYLVKRTGEKVFLECVQDMDHENMFWYRQDPGLGLRLIYFSYDVKMKEKGDIPEGYSVSREKKERFSLILESASTNQTSMYLCATSRDSNSPLHFGNGTRLTVT.

The chain uses TRBV6-5 and TRBJ1-2, with a possible D match to TRBD1 (6 bases). Germline values: CDR1 MNHEY, CDR2 SVGAGI. The CDR3 has 13 amino acids. Trimming removed 5 bases from V and 1 base from J, with 8 bases in between. This CDR3 is CASSMDSNYGYTF. The CDR3 nucleotides read TGTGCCAGCAGTATGGACAGTAACTATGGCTACACCTTC.

The chain has TRBV9 and TRBJ2-1, with TRBD1 as a possible D gene (5 bases). Between the trimmed V and J ends, which lost 0 bases and 7 bases, there was a span of 20 bases. Germline lookup yields CDR1 SGDLS and CDR2 YYNGEE. The CDR3 covers 17 residues. The CDR3 nucleotides are TGTGCCAGCAGCGTAGCTCTCAGGCAGGGTGATCAGAATGAGCAGTTCTTC. Its protein is CASSVALRQGDQNEQFF. Based on the CDR3 plus reference TRBV9 and TRBJ2-1, the full variable domain is DSGVTQTPKHLITATGQRVTLRCSPRSGDLSVYWYQQSLDQGLQFLIQYYNGEERAKGNILERFSAQQFPDLHSELNLSSLELGDSALYFCASSVALRQGDQNEQFFGPGTRLTVL.

The table lists this clone with a count of one. This chain connects TRBV6-1 to TRBJ2-5; TRBD2 aligns across 13 bases. Looked up from germline, CDR1 is MNHNS and CDR2 is SASEGT. The CDR3 totals 15 residues. J gave up 2 bases and V 6 bases, and 3 bases lay outside the gene matches. CDR3 amino acids: CASRGTSGKQETQYF. CDR3 DNA: TGTGCCAGCAGAGGGACTAGCGGGAAACAAGAGACCCAGTACTTC.

The chain uses TRBV5-4 and TRBJ2-5; 9 nucleotides agree with TRBD1. Germline V gene data show CDR1 as SGHNT and CDR2 as YYREEE (reference sequence). This CDR3 has 14 amino acids. V gave up 4 bases and J gave up 2 bases; unmatched junction bases: 3. CDR3 loop: CASSRDRAQETQYF. The CDR3 bases are TGTGCCAGCAGCCGGGACAGGGCTCAAGAGACCCAGTACTTC.

This chain uses TRBV2 with TRBJ1-1; weak D call: TRBD1 (5 bases). V lost 0 bases and J lost 11, with 10 bases in between. Germline V CDR1 and CDR2: SNHLY, FYNNEI. This CDR3 region has 12 residues. As DNA, the CDR3 is TGTGCCAGCAGTGAAGCCCGGGGGGATGCTTTCTTT. Its translation: CASSEARGDAFF.

The chain is built from TRBV6-1 and TRBJ2-7; 10 bases line up with TRBD2. In germline, CDR1 is MNHNS, CDR2 SASEGT. CDR3 length equals 15 residues. The V segment lost 6 bases and the J segment 2 bases; nucleotides outside the gene matches: 7. The CDR3 protein is CASRPTSGVTYEQYF. DNA of the CDR3: TGTGCCAGCAGACCTACTAGCGGGGTCACCTACGAGCAGTACTTC.

The chain combines TRBV6-4 with TRBJ1-5; a weak D match, TRBD1 (6 bases). Germline values: CDR1 MRHNA, CDR2 SNTAGT. The CDR3 totals 13 residues. Trimming left V 4 bases short and J 7 bases short, with 11 bases between. CDR3 residues: CASSGRTGQPQHF. CDR3 DNA sequence: TGTGCCAGCAGTGGCCGCACAGGGCAGCCCCAGCATTTT.

CDR3 sequence (DNA): TGTGCCAGCAGCTTAGACCGGGACAGGGTGGGCACCGGGGAGCTGTTTTTT. It specifies CASSLDRDRVGTGELFF. The chain uses TRBV7-2 and TRBJ2-2, with 9 bases that match TRBD1. V was pared by 1 base and J by 4 bases, with 7 bases of the junction left unmatched. Germline CDR1 reads SGHTA; CDR2 reads FQGNSA. The CDR3 sequence is 17 residues long.

The J gene is TRBJ1-4, the V gene TRBV19; TRBD1 matches 9 bases. The CDR3 covers 15 residues. In germline, CDR1 is LNHDA, CDR2 SQIVND (reference sequence). The trim removed 9 bases at V and 0 bases at J, leaving 5 bases unmatched. The DNA for the CDR3 is TGTGCCAGCCGGGACAGGGATGCAACTAATGAAAAACTGTTTTTT. Translation: CASRDRDATNEKLFF.

The chain uses TRBV9 and TRBJ1-4; no clear D. The V and J ends lost 3 bases and 2 bases respectively, with 11 bases between them. CDR1 SGDLS and CDR2 YYNGEE come from the germline V gene. The CDR3 has 15 residues. In DNA form, the CDR3 reads TGTGCCAGCAGCGATCGAGGGCGTACTAATGAAAAACTGTTTTTT. Its protein is CASSDRGRTNEKLFF.

The chain recombines TRBV27 with TRBJ2-1, with 13 nucleotides matching TRBD2. The CDR3 covers 18 residues. V was clipped by 8 bases and J by 0 bases; unmatched bases: 10. From germline, CDR1 is MNHEY and CDR2 SMNVEV (reference sequence). CDR3 nucleotide sequence: TGTGCCAGCTCTAGGGGACTAGCGGGGTGGAGCTCCTACAATGAGCAGTTCTTC. Translated: CASSRGLAGWSSYNEQFF.

The V call is TRBV30, the J call TRBJ2-2; possible D gene TRBD1, 5 bases. Germline V gene sequence: CDR1 GTSNPN, CDR2 SVGIG (reference sequence). Trimming took 2 bases from V and 2 from J, leaving 15 bases between them. The CDR3 is 16 amino acids. As DNA, the CDR3 is TGTGCCTGGAGTCCGATTGGGGCAGATAACACCGGGGAGCTGTTTTTT. Encoded protein: CAWSPIGADNTGELFF.

V and J are TRBV5-1 and TRBJ1-1; possibly TRBD1 for D (5 bases). This CDR3 has 14 amino acids. The germline V and J ends were trimmed by 2 bases and 0 bases, with 8 bases remaining between them. CDR1 and CDR2 (germline): SGHRS, YFSETQ. In nucleotides, the CDR3 is TGCGCCAGCAGCTTAGACAGATTGAACACTGAAGCTTTCTTT. Amino acid sequence: CASSLDRLNTEAFF.

The chain links TRBV5-1 to TRBJ2-7, with 7 bases lining up with TRBD1. J gave up 3 bases and V 4 bases, and 7 bases lay outside the gene matches. Germline assignment: CDR1 SGHRS and CDR2 YFSETQ. The CDR3 is 14 residues long. This CDR3 is CASSVDRPYYEQYF. CDR3 bases: TGCGCCAGCAGCGTGGACAGGCCCTACTACGAGCAGTACTTC. Combining the CDR3 with reference TRBV5-1 and TRBJ2-7 gives the whole variable domain KAGVTQTPRYLIKTRGQQVTLSCSPISGHRSVSWYQQTPGQGLQFLFEYFSETQRNKGNFPGRFSGRQFSNSRSEMNVSTLELGDSALYLCASSVDRPYYEQYFGPGTRLTVT.

This clone was recorded a few times. V and J are TRBV18 and TRBJ2-7; D is perhaps TRBD1 (6 bases). V lost 3 bases and J 6 bases, leaving 15 bases between the germline ends. CDR1 KGHSH and CDR2 LQKENI come from the germline V gene. The CDR3 contains 14 residues. The CDR3 sequence: CASSPGTRRGEQYF. The DNA for the CDR3 is TGTGCCAGCTCACCCGGGACAAGACGGGGCGAGCAGTACTTC.

The chain carries TRBV5-1 and TRBJ2-1; D gene unclear. The CDR3 is made up of 15 amino acids. V was cut by 4 bases and J by 1 base, with 12 bases left in between. Germline V gives CDR1 SGHRS, CDR2 YFSETQ. This CDR3 reads CASSPPTYSYNEQFF. DNA of the CDR3: TGCGCCAGCAGCCCCCCTACCTATTCCTACAATGAGCAGTTCTTC.

Comment on this clone: Other DNA sequences in the sample encode the same CDR3. The chain employs TRBV9 and TRBJ1-1; maybe TRBD1 (5 bases). The ends were cut back, 0 bases at V and 0 bases at J, with 9 bases in the middle. Per the germline V gene, CDR1 is SGDLS and CDR2 is YYNGEE. The CDR3 is 15 amino acids. CDR3 bases: TGTGCCAGCAGCGTAGGGGGCGCGGTGAACACTGAAGCTTTCTTT. Residues: CASSVGGAVNTEAFF.

This rearrangement joins TRBV7-9 to TRBJ2-7; 11 bases agree with TRBD2. Trimming cost V 8 bases and J 5 bases; bases outside gene matches: 5. Germline lookup yields CDR1 SEHNR and CDR2 FQNEAQ (reference sequence). The CDR3 sequence is 13 residues long. CDR3 bases: TGTGCCAGCCGACTAGCGGGGTCCCACGAGCAGTACTTC. Its translation: CASRLAGSHEQYF.

The V and J genes are TRBV5-5 and TRBJ2-2, with D unclear. This CDR3 has 10 amino acids. Germline V gives CDR1 SGHKS, CDR2 YYEKEE (reference sequence). Trimming left V 8 bases short and J 6 bases short, with 5 bases between. In DNA form, the CDR3 reads TGTGCCAGACATGCCGGGGAGCTGTTTTTT. Its translation: CARHAGELFF.

V gene TRBV6-6 combines with J gene TRBJ2-7; no reliable D call. This CDR3 is 12 amino acids long. Germline lookup yields CDR1 MNHNY and CDR2 SVGAGI (reference sequence). V lost 0 bases, J lost 4 bases, and 4 bases lay in between. CDR3 bases: TGTGCCAGCAGTTACTCGTCTTACGAGCAGTACTTC. It specifies CASSYSSYEQYF.